This T cell receptor beta chain was profiled in a study of shared clonotypes between healthy human individuals. This CDR3 contains 15 residues. With V trimmed by 3 bases and J by 5 bases, 10 bases remained unmatched. CDR1 is SGHDT, CDR2 YYEEEE, per germline. CD45RO+ cells plus CCR7-negative CD45RA+ TemRA cells formed CD8 memory. General study results and limits: Naive subsets generally had larger estimated richness than memory subsets.

Across several immunoSEQ plates, the genomic DNA of each subset was split evenly. Only in-frame clones appear in the TCRdb table, and some are missing; sequencing was by immunoSEQ multiplex PCR. Of about 380,000 clones listed, 96% are singletons. Note on this clone: The antigen remains undetermined.

This chain joins TRBV5-6 and TRBJ2-5; 7 bases line up with TRBD1. The TCR originated in a man in his thirties or forties in good health. Specimen: memory CD8+ T cells sorted from blood. Subset here: CD45RO+ cells pooled with CCR7-negative TemRA cells. This CDR3 reads CASSWGDRVPETQYF. The DNA for the CDR3 is TGTGCCAGCAGCTGGGGAGACAGGGTCCCCGAGACCCAGTACTTC.